The clone carrying this TCR beta chain was detected many times. What it recognizes is unknown. One entry per CDR3 protein results from TCRdb running MiXCR on the 5' RACE reads. Among around 220,000 distinct CDR3 sequences listed, approximately 16% were seen once. These data originate in a study of CD8 T cells in ankylosing spondylitis. The germline gives CDR1 ENHRY, CDR2 SYGVKD. With 2 bases removed from V and 14 bases from J, the gap between germline ends came to 13 bases. The CDR3 has 13 residues. Study-wide findings and caveats: Several highly homologous variants made up a TCR beta motif that seemed to typify ankylosing spondylitis blood. Reportedly, significant enrichment of disease-linked clones occurred in matched ankylosing spondylitis synovial fluid.

This TCR derives from a male donor with ankylosing spondylitis. This sequence joins TRBV10-3 and TRBJ1-6, with D possibly TRBD1 on 6 matching bases. Material: blood, either unsorted or a sorted T cell fraction (not recorded which). CDR3 amino acids: CAISEVGAEALHF. DNA for the CDR3: TGTGCCATCAGTGAGGTGGGGGCTGAGGCCCTCCACTTT.